These 2 T cell receptor beta chains were sequenced from one sample in a study of blood T cell repertoires in COVID-19. Generated by immunoSEQ multiplex PCR, the TCRdb table keeps only in-frame clones and is missing some. The sample lists over 200,000 clones, 85% to 90% seen once, with 3.1% in the top ten. The sample taken for sequencing was PBMCs or T cells enriched from blood (not recorded which). The receptors stem from a woman in her 50s in a cohort exposed to, infected with or recovered from COVID-19 (not recorded which).

In this sample, this clone turned up a few times. CDR3 DNA: TGTGCCAGCAGCTTAGCTGTTGGGCGGGGGAATGAAAAACTGTTTTTT. Its protein product is CASSLAVGRGNEKLFF. The chain joins TRBV7-2 to TRBJ1-4; D is perhaps TRBD1 (5 bases). The germline gives CDR1 SGHTA, CDR2 FQGNSA. The V end lost 0 bases, the J end lost 5 bases, and 13 bases lay between the germline ends. The CDR3 consists of 16 residues.

The chain carries TRBV5-6 and TRBJ2-7; unclear D gene. This CDR3 region has 13 residues. V lost 2 bases, J lost 0 bases, and 6 bases lay in between. The V gene's germline CDR1 is SGHDT and CDR2 YYEEEE. The CDR3 DNA is TGTGCCAGCAGCTTACAGTACTCCTACGAGCAGTACTTC. It is translated as CASSLQYSYEQYF.